Each of the 16 T cell receptor beta chains below was sequenced from the same sample in a study of T-cell reconstitution after alpha-beta-depleted transplantation in children (TCRdb year 2016). Libraries were constructed by PCR. This sample was sequenced with an Illumina HiSeq 2500. Molecular barcoding was employed in the preparation of TCR libraries, with unique molecular identifiers being used to normalize TCRbeta repertoire quantification. Using fastp trimming at Q25 and MiXCR clonotype assembly, TCRdb reanalyzed the public sequencing data and kept in-frame beta chains. Each entry is one CDR3 protein sequence, shown with its most common DNA and genes. Counted in this sample were approximately 350,000 distinct CDR3 sequences; about a tenth of them appeared once. The ten largest clones add up to 2% to 3% of the sample. Material: PBMCs from the stem cell graft donor, obtained from the stem cell graft. The origin of the receptors is a human donor who donated a stem cell graft to a child with acute lymphoblastic leukemia.

The rearrangement links TRBV6-1 to TRBJ1-4; a possible D gene is TRBD1 (6 bases). V lost 6 bases, J lost 8 bases, and 22 bases lay in between. Germline values: CDR1 MNHNS, CDR2 SASEGT. The CDR3 length is 16 residues. The CDR3 here is CASRPPIQTGLEKLFF. The CDR3 DNA follows: TGTGCCAGCAGACCACCGATCCAGACAGGTTTGGAAAAACTGTTTTTT.

This clonotype was counted ten times or more. The chain employs TRBV27 and TRBJ2-7; D possibly corresponds to TRBD2 (6 bases). Trimming took 5 bases from V and 2 from J, leaving 19 bases between them. Germline V CDR1 and CDR2: MNHEY, SMNVEV (reference sequence). CDR3 length equals 16 residues. The CDR3 spells CASSLSGLSLAYEQYF. In DNA, the CDR3 is TGTGCCAGCAGTCTGTCGGGACTGTCTCTAGCCTACGAGCAGTACTTC.

Only a few counts were recorded for this clonotype. CDR3 loop: CASRQGGLAGWTEQYF. CDR3 nucleotide sequence: TGCGCCAGCAGGCAAGGTGGACTAGCGGGTTGGACCGAGCAGTACTTC. This sequence joins TRBV5-1 and TRBJ2-7; the match to TRBD2 covers 11 bases. CDR1 and CDR2 from the germline V gene are SGHRS and YFSETQ. The CDR3 covers 16 residues. With V trimmed by 5 bases and J by 6 bases, 13 bases remained unmatched.

This clonotype occurred many times. The J gene is TRBJ2-1, the V gene TRBV7-9; TRBD2 is a possible D gene (5 bases). The CDR3 runs 14 residues. Germline V lookup: CDR1 SEHNR, CDR2 FQNEAQ (reference sequence). Deletions cut 5 bases from V and 5 bases from J, with 13 bases between. Here the CDR3 DNA reads TGTGCCAGCAGCGACCTCCGGAGGAACAATGAGCAGTTCTTC. Translating it yields CASSDLRRNNEQFF.

The DNA for the CDR3 is TGTGCCAGCTCCAGGGTGGAATCGATGAACACTGAAGCTTTCTTT. Protein sequence: CASSRVESMNTEAFF. The rearrangement links TRBV7-9 to TRBJ1-1; D possibly corresponds to TRBD1 (5 bases). V lost 8 bases and J 0 bases, leaving 16 bases between the germline ends. This CDR3 contains 15 residues. From germline, CDR1 is SEHNR and CDR2 FQNEAQ (reference sequence).

About this clonotype itself: Since a much larger clone is just one base distant, this may be a read error. The gene calls are TRBV12-3 or TRBV12-4 and TRBJ2-7, with D hard to call. The CDR3 is 13 amino acids. CDR3 in amino acids: CASSFKLVYERYF. CDR3 in DNA: TGTGCCAGCAGTTTTAAGCTCGTCTACGAGCGGTACTTC.

This clonotype was found a few times. V and J are TRBV20-1 and TRBJ2-2; 10 bases fit TRBD1. The trim removed 5 bases at V and 3 bases at J, leaving 6 bases unmatched. CDR3 size: 15 residues. From germline, CDR1 is DFQATT and CDR2 SNEGSKA (reference sequence). CDR3 region: CSAEAGQGHTGELFF. CDR3 nucleotide sequence: TGCAGTGCTGAGGCGGGACAGGGGCACACCGGGGAGCTGTTTTTT.

The chain has TRBV5-5 and TRBJ2-1; tentatively, D is TRBD2 (5 bases). Looked up from germline, CDR1 is SGHKS and CDR2 is YYEKEE (reference sequence). The V end lost 7 bases, the J end lost 12 bases, and 11 bases lay between the germline ends. The CDR3 contains 10 residues. The CDR3 coding sequence is TGTGCCAGCCGCACCCGGGGGCAGTTCTTC. Its protein product is CASRTRGQFF.

This clonotype came up many times. V gene TRBV5-1 combines with J gene TRBJ1-1; D possibly corresponds to TRBD1 (6 bases). Deletions cut 6 bases from V and 4 bases from J, with 13 bases between. CDR3 length equals 13 residues. CDR1 SGHRS and CDR2 YFSETQ come from the germline V gene. As DNA, the CDR3 is TGCGCCAGCAAAAGACAGGAGGGCACTGAAGCTTTCTTT. Translated, it gives CASKRQEGTEAFF.

The chain recombines TRBV20-1 with TRBJ2-1; D may be TRBD2 (5 bases). Germline values: CDR1 DFQATT, CDR2 SNEGSKA (reference sequence). The CDR3 has 14 amino acids. V was cut by 0 bases and J by 9 bases, with 15 bases left in between. CDR3 sequence reads: CSARERLKLVEQFF. The CDR3, as DNA: TGCAGTGCTAGAGAACGACTAAAGTTGGTTGAGCAGTTCTTC.

This clonotype was found many times. This chain joins TRBV6-1 and TRBJ2-5; D uncertain. CDR1 and CDR2 from the germline V gene are MNHNS and SASEGT. The CDR3 runs 15 residues. V lost 7 bases and J 2 bases, leaving 17 bases between the germline ends. CDR3 in amino acids: CASTLGGEGQETQYF. The CDR3 DNA reads TGTGCCAGCACCCTGGGTGGGGAAGGACAAGAGACCCAGTACTTC.

This clonotype appeared many times. This chain links TRBV6-1 with TRBJ2-7, with 7 bases aligning to TRBD1. Trimming cost V 5 bases and J 0 bases; bases outside gene matches: 4. This CDR3 is 14 amino acids long. Germline assignment: CDR1 MNHNS and CDR2 SASEGT. The CDR3 region is CASSLTGSSYEQYF. In DNA form, the CDR3 reads TGTGCCAGCAGTCTGACAGGGAGCTCCTACGAGCAGTACTTC.

This clonotype was detected only a few times. The V and J genes are TRBV27 and TRBJ2-1, with TRBD2 matching 12 bases. The CDR3 loop spans 15 amino acids. The ends lost 7 bases at V and 8 bases at J; junction bases unmatched: 9. Germline V gene data show CDR1 as MNHEY and CDR2 as SMNVEV (reference sequence). CDR3 sequence: CASKRTSGNMDEQFF. CDR3 in DNA: TGTGCCAGCAAACGGACTAGCGGGAATATGGATGAGCAGTTCTTC.

This clonotype was seen ten or more times. The chain recombines TRBV15 with TRBJ2-7; D might be TRBD1 or TRBD2, each matching 5 bases. This CDR3 comprises 17 residues. Germline CDR1 and CDR2: LNHNV and YYDKDF (reference sequence). V dropped 0 bases and J dropped 2 bases, with 17 bases sitting between them. The CDR3 sequence: CATSREYGWDGPYEQYF. The CDR3 coding sequence is TGTGCCACCAGCAGAGAATACGGGTGGGACGGACCCTACGAGCAGTACTTC.

The J gene is TRBJ2-7, the V gene TRBV12-3 or TRBV12-4, with D perhaps matching TRBD1 or TRBD2 (5 bases each). This CDR3 comprises 14 residues. With 3 bases removed from V and 4 bases from J, the gap between germline ends came to 13 bases. The DNA for the CDR3 is TGTGCCAGCAGTTTCCTTGGGGGATCATACGAGCAGTACTTC. Protein: CASSFLGGSYEQYF.

This clonotype was picked up many times. The CDR3 region is CASSQDSYFLNEQFF. The DNA for the CDR3 is TGTGCCAGCAGCCAAGATAGCTATTTCCTGAATGAGCAGTTCTTC. The chain recombines TRBV14 with TRBJ2-1; unclear D gene. CDR3 length equals 15 residues. The germline V gene has CDR1 SGHDN and CDR2 FVKESK. V shed 0 bases and J shed 7 bases, with 13 bases lying between them. Drawing the rest from reference TRBV14 and TRBJ2-1, the complete variable domain is EAGVTQFPSHSVIEKGQTVTLRCDPISGHDNLYWYRRVMGKEIKFLLHFVKESKQDESGMPNNRFLAERTGGTYSTLKVQPAELEDSGVYFCASSQDSYFLNEQFFGPGTRLTVL.